Below are 27 T cell receptor beta chains sequenced from a single sample in a study of PD-1 blockade in classical Hodgkin lymphoma (dated by TCRdb to the early 2020s). To prepare the library, the immunoSEQ multiplex PCR assay was applied. Not all clones reach the TCRdb copy of this immuneACCESS table, which keeps in-frame sequences only. Checked studies attribute under half of the gap to unresolved V genes and leave the rest unexplained. The sample has 40,000 to 55,000 clones on record, about 77% of them singletons. In total, the top ten clones hold roughly 35% of the sample. Per the publication, the time point label means: cycle 4 day 1 (C4D1), after more than five weeks of nivolumab. Relapse after autologous stem cell transplantation had occurred in all trial patients, and cohorts A, B and C were distinguished by prior brentuximab vedotin exposure. The sequencing used peripheral blood mononuclear cells (PBMCs), collected before the fourth cycle of nivolumab. The receptors come from a human donor with classical Hodgkin lymphoma.

CDR3 DNA sequence: TGTGCCAGCAGCCAATATAGCGGGGGGTCTAGCACAGATACGCAGTATTTT. Translated: CASSQYSGGSSTDTQYF. The gene calls are TRBV14 and TRBJ2-3; TRBD2 matches at 10 bases. This CDR3 comprises 17 residues. The J segment lost 0 bases and the V segment lost 2 bases, leaving 5 bases of the junction unmatched. CDR1 SGHDN and CDR2 FVKESK come from the germline V gene.

This clone appeared once. The chain carries TRBV2 and TRBJ2-7; a possible D gene is TRBD1 (5 bases). V was clipped by 6 bases and J by 2 bases, with 8 bases between them. The length of the CDR3 is 12 residues. CDR1 is SNHLY, CDR2 FYNNEI, per germline. The DNA of the CDR3 is TGTGCCAGCAGGCAGGGTACCTACGAGCAGTACTTC. This gives the protein CASRQGTYEQYF.

The rearrangement joins TRBV9 to TRBJ2-3; D ambiguous. V lost 1 base and J 4 bases, leaving 7 bases between the germline ends. The CDR3 length is 13 residues. Per germline, CDR1 SGDLS and CDR2 YYNGEE. The CDR3 DNA reads TGTGCCAGCAGCGTAAAGGCTGCAGATACGCAGTATTTT. The encoded protein is CASSVKAADTQYF.

The chain has TRBV7-3 and TRBJ2-1, with a possible D match to TRBD2 (7 bases). Germline loops: CDR1 SGHTA, CDR2 FQGTGA. There are 14 residues in the CDR3. V lost 1 base to trimming and J lost 8 bases, with 12 bases between them. The CDR3 sequence: CASSLSQGRDEQFF. CDR3 nucleotides: TGTGCCAGCAGCTTAAGTCAGGGGAGGGATGAGCAGTTCTTC.

The CDR3 protein is CASSPTGRASPLHF. The CDR3 region has the DNA TGTGCCAGTAGTCCGACAGGACGCGCTTCACCCCTCCACTTT. The chain recombines TRBV19 with TRBJ1-6; maybe TRBD1 (6 bases). Trimming cost V 5 bases and J 9 bases, with 14 bases left between them. The CDR3 sequence is 14 residues long. CDR1 and CDR2 from the germline V gene are LNHDA and SQIVND (reference sequence). Full variable domain (outside the CDR3, taken from reference TRBV19 and TRBJ1-6): DGGITQSPKYLFRKEGQNVTLSCEQNLNHDAMYWYRQDPGQGLRLIYYSQIVNDFQKGDIAEGYSVSREKKESFPLTVTSAQKNPTAFYLCASSPTGRASPLHFGNGTRLTVT.

This chain connects TRBV19 to TRBJ2-6; no firm D call. Germline V gives CDR1 LNHDA, CDR2 SQIVND (reference sequence). The ends were cut back, 3 bases at V and 4 bases at J, with 4 bases in the middle. This CDR3 is 13 amino acids long. CDR3 sequence: CASSITGANVLTF. The CDR3 DNA reads as TGTGCCAGTAGTATCACCGGGGCCAACGTCCTGACTTTC.

The chain links TRBV4-2 to TRBJ2-2; 7 nucleotides match TRBD1. Germline CDR1 reads LGHNA; CDR2 reads YNFKEQ. The CDR3 covers 15 residues. V was clipped by 2 bases and J by 7 bases; unmatched bases: 7. This CDR3 reads CASSQPRGQGGELFF. CDR3 bases: TGTGCCAGCAGCCAACCTAGGGGGCAAGGCGGGGAGCTGTTTTTT.

In nucleotides, the CDR3 is TGTGCCAGCAGCCAAGGTCCCGGGGGAGGGCCACGTTCATTCTTC. The encoded protein is CASSQGPGGGPRSFF. V usage is TRBV7-2 and J usage is TRBJ2-1, with TRBD2 matching over 7 bases. V lost 5 bases, J lost 16 bases, and 20 bases stayed unmatched. CDR3 length equals 15 residues. The germline V gene encodes CDR1 SGHTA and CDR2 FQGNSA.

The V and J genes are TRBV7-9 and TRBJ1-1; D is possibly TRBD1 (6 bases). The V end lost 5 bases, the J end lost 2 bases, and 18 bases lay between the germline ends. Germline CDR1 is SEHNR and CDR2 is FQNEAQ (reference sequence). The CDR3 contains 16 residues. The CDR3 loop is CASSAANRAFNTEAFF. In DNA form, the CDR3 reads TGTGCCAGCAGCGCCGCCAACAGGGCCTTCAACACTGAAGCTTTCTTT.

For the CDR3, the DNA is TGCGCCAGCAGCTGGGCGAGGGGCGAGCAGTACTTC. Translated, it gives CASSWARGEQYF. V is TRBV5-1 and J is TRBJ2-7; D assignment may be TRBD1 or TRBD2 (5 bases each). The CDR3 covers 12 residues. V lost 3 bases and J 6 bases, leaving 10 bases between the germline ends. In germline, CDR1 is SGHRS, CDR2 YFSETQ.

This clone was picked up one time. The CDR3 DNA is TGTGCCAGCAGCTCCCAGTACCAAGAGACCCAGTACTTC. Amino acid sequence: CASSSQYQETQYF. The chain recombines TRBV7-9 with TRBJ2-5; no reliable D call. Trimming cost V 4 bases and J 0 bases, with 6 bases left between them. This CDR3 has 13 amino acids. The germline gives CDR1 SEHNR, CDR2 FQNEAQ (reference sequence).

This rearrangement joins TRBV11-2 to TRBJ1-2; no firm D call. Looked up from germline, CDR1 is SGHAT and CDR2 is FQNNGV. V lost 0 bases, J lost 4 bases, and 12 bases lay in between. The CDR3 length is 15 residues. The CDR3 sequence is CASSLDRSAVYGYTF. The DNA of the CDR3 is TGTGCCAGCAGCTTAGATCGTTCGGCAGTCTATGGCTACACCTTC.

The chain has TRBV20-1 and TRBJ2-7; tentatively, D is TRBD1 (6 bases). CDR3 length: 11 amino acids. Germline V gene lookup returns CDR1 DFQATT and CDR2 SNEGSKA (reference sequence). The CDR3 DNA sequence: TGCGGTCGGACAGAAGCCTACGAGCAGTACTTC. The encoded protein is CGRTEAYEQYF.

CDR3 sequence (DNA): TGCGCCAGCAGCTTGGACGGGATCTCTGGGGCCAACGTCCTGACTTTC. Amino acids: CASSLDGISGANVLTF. The genes are TRBV5-1 and TRBJ2-6; D is perhaps TRBD2 (5 bases). The CDR3 runs to 16 residues. Germline V gene sequence: CDR1 SGHRS, CDR2 YFSETQ. V lost 0 bases to trimming and J lost 0 bases, with 7 bases between them.

This clone was recorded only once. This chain joins TRBV5-1 and TRBJ2-1; a weak D match, TRBD1 (6 bases). Trimming shortened V by 0 bases and J by 7 bases, and 11 bases separated the two germline ends. Germline CDR1 is SGHRS and CDR2 is YFSETQ. This CDR3 has 14 residues. DNA for the CDR3: TGCGCCAGCAGCTTGGATCCAGGGGTGAATGAGCAGTTCTTC. This sequence encodes CASSLDPGVNEQFF.

The genes are TRBV18 and TRBJ1-6; a weak D match, TRBD1 (6 bases). CDR1 is KGHSH, CDR2 LQKENI, per germline. V lost 4 bases and J lost 4, with 11 bases in between. This CDR3 has 15 residues. In nucleotides, the CDR3 is TGTGCCAGCTCACGGACAGCCGATTATAATTCACCCCTCCACTTT. As protein: CASSRTADYNSPLHF.

CDR3 loop: CASSLEGPYEQYF. The CDR3 DNA reads TGTGCCAGCAGCTTAGAAGGACCTTACGAGCAGTACTTC. This chain uses TRBV7-8 with TRBJ2-7; unclear D gene. The V gene lost 1 base and the J gene lost 4 bases, with 8 bases spanning the gap. Per germline, CDR1 SGHVS and CDR2 FQNEAQ. The CDR3 loop spans 13 amino acids.

CDR3 coding DNA: TGCAGCGTTGAGGGCGGACAGACCGAGCAGTACTTC. It translates to CSVEGGQTEQYF. V is TRBV29-1 and J is TRBJ2-7, with D possibly matching TRBD1 (6 bases). V was pared by 3 bases and J by 6 bases, with 12 bases between. CDR1 is SQVTM, CDR2 ANQGSEA, per germline. This CDR3 has 12 amino acids.

The V call is TRBV7-2, the J call TRBJ1-1; 8 bases match TRBD1. The CDR3 spans 14 residues. Germline CDR1 SGHTA, CDR2 FQGNSA. Trimming took 3 bases from V and 5 from J; bases not matched to a gene: 5. The CDR3 reads CASSFTGGRTEAFF. CDR3 DNA: TGTGCCAGCAGCTTTACAGGGGGACGGACTGAAGCTTTCTTT.

The chain couples TRBV6-5 to TRBJ2-2; no reliable D call. The CDR3 totals 13 residues. Per the germline V gene, CDR1 is MNHEY and CDR2 is SVGAGI. V was shortened by 5 bases and J by 4 bases, with 8 bases between the two germline ends. The CDR3 is CASSPRITGELFF. The CDR3 DNA sequence: TGTGCCAGCAGTCCTAGGATCACCGGGGAGCTGTTTTTT.

In this sample, this clone turned up a few times. CDR3 DNA: TGTGCCAGTAGTATGAGGTCGGCGCTTGGCTACACCTTC. Amino acids: CASSMRSALGYTF. The chain uses TRBV19 and TRBJ1-2; D gene unclear. This CDR3 spans 13 amino acids. Germline lookup yields CDR1 LNHDA and CDR2 SQIVND (reference sequence). The germline V and J ends were trimmed by 3 bases and 7 bases, with 12 bases remaining between them.

The chain employs TRBV2 and TRBJ1-6, with D hard to call. V was trimmed by 4 bases and J by 5 bases, leaving 15 bases between them. Germline values: CDR1 SNHLY, CDR2 FYNNEI. There are 16 residues in the CDR3. In DNA form, the CDR3 reads TGTGCCAGCAGTGCTGAGGGAGTACTTCATAATTCACCCCTCCACTTT. This codes for CASSAEGVLHNSPLHF.

This chain uses TRBV6-5 with TRBJ1-5, with a tentative D call TRBD1 (6 bases). The germline V gene has CDR1 MNHEY and CDR2 SVGAGI. Deletions cut 2 bases from V and 5 bases from J, with 13 bases between. The CDR3 consists of 15 residues. The CDR3 DNA reads as TGTGCCAGCAGTTACGATTCGGCAGGGGATCAGCCCCAGCATTTT. It codes for CASSYDSAGDQPQHF.

The rearrangement joins TRBV28 to TRBJ2-2; D possibly corresponds to TRBD2 (6 bases). Trimming removed 5 bases from V and 7 bases from J, with 17 bases in between. The germline V gene has CDR1 MDHEN and CDR2 SYDVKM. The CDR3 has 15 residues. CDR3 bases: TGTGCCAGCAGTCCCACCGGGACTCGCCGCGGGGAGCTGTTTTTT. It yields the protein CASSPTGTRRGELFF.

V and J are TRBV9 and TRBJ1-2; D is undetermined. Trimming left V 2 bases short and J 4 bases short, with 9 bases between. There are 13 residues in the CDR3. CDR1 and CDR2 (germline): SGDLS, YYNGEE. The CDR3 here is CASSVQGGYGYTF. The CDR3 DNA sequence: TGTGCCAGCAGCGTCCAAGGAGGCTATGGCTACACCTTC.

The table lists this clone with a count of one. This CDR3 is also generated by other DNA sequences in the sample. The rearrangement joins TRBV7-9 to TRBJ1-1; D is ambiguous. Germline V CDR1 and CDR2: SEHNR, FQNEAQ (reference sequence). Trimming stripped 3 bases from V and 0 bases from J, with 5 bases between. This CDR3 spans 13 amino acids. In DNA form, the CDR3 reads TGTGCCAGCAGCTTGACGTTGAACACTGAAGCTTTCTTT. It encodes CASSLTLNTEAFF.

CDR3 protein: CASSAGPQSTEAFF. The CDR3 region has the DNA TGTGCCAGCAGTGCAGGCCCCCAATCCACTGAAGCTTTCTTT. The chain couples TRBV6-4 to TRBJ1-1; unclear D gene. From germline, CDR1 is MRHNA and CDR2 SNTAGT. Trimming left V 4 bases short and J 4 bases short, with 13 bases between. CDR3 length: 14 amino acids.